In this sample, the clone carrying this T cell receptor (beta chain) turned up once. Antigen specificity is unknown. This sample stems from a study of CD8 T cells in Susac syndrome. General observations from the study: The CD4+ T cell repertoires of Susac syndrome were found to show no clonal expansion. The authors acknowledged that the study's TCR sequencing and HLA analysis involved relatively few individuals.

High-throughput TCR beta sequencing covered peripheral CD8+ and CD4+ T cells. It was negative isolation that provided the CD8+ and CD4+ T cells, whereas TEMRA cells were enriched by FACS. RNA amounts of about 0.5 to 1 ug underwent reverse transcription with random hexamers. Using its own MiXCR run on the immunoSEQ multiplex PCR reads, TCRdb lists one record per CDR3 protein. In the table there are 150,000 to 200,000 distinct CDR3 sequences, roughly 91% of which are singletons. CDR1 and CDR2 from the germline V gene are GTSNPN and SVGIG (reference sequence). This CDR3 comprises 13 residues. V was pared by 3 bases and J by 4 bases, with 5 bases of the junction left unmatched.

The receptor comes from a human donor with Susac syndrome. This sequence joins TRBV30 and TRBJ1-1, with TRBD1 matching 7 bases. The sample taken for sequencing was CD4+ T cells from PBMCs. For the CDR3, the DNA is TGTGCCTGGAGCCAGGGGGAGAGCACTGAAGCTTTCTTT. Protein product: CAWSQGESTEAFF.